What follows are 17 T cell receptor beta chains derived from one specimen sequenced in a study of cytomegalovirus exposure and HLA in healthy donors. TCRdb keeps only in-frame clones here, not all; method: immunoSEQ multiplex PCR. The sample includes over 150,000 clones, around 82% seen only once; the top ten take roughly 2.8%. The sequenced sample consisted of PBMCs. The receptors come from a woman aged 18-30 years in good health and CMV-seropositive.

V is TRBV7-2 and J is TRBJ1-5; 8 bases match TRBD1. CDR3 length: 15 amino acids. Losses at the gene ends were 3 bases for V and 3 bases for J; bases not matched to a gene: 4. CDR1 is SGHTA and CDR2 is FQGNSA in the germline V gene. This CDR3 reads CASSFGQGNNQPQHF. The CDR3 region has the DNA TGTGCCAGCAGCTTCGGACAGGGTAACAATCAGCCCCAGCATTTT. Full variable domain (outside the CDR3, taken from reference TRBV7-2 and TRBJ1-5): GAGVSQSPSNKVTEKGKDVELRCDPISGHTALYWYRQSLGQGLEFLIYFQGNSAPDKSGLPSDRFSAERTGGSVSTLTIQRTQQEDSAVYLCASSFGQGNNQPQHFGDGTRLSIL.

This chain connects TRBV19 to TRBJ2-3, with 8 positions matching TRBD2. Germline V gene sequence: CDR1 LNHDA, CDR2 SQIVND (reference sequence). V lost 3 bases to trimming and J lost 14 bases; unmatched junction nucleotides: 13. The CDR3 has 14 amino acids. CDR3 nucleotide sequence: TGTGCCAGTAGTATGGTGGGCACGGGGGGGCCTCGGTATTTT. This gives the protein CASSMVGTGGPRYF.

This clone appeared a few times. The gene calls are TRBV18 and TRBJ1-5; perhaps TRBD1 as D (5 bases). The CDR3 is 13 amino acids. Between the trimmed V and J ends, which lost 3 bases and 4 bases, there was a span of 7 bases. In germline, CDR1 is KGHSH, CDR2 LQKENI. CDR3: CASSPDKNQPQHF. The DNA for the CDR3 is TGTGCCAGCTCACCGGACAAGAATCAGCCCCAGCATTTT.

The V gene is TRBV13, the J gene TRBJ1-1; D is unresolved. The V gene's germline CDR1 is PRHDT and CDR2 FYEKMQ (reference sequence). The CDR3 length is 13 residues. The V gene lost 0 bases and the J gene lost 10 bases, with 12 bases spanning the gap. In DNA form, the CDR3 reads TGTGCCAGCAGCTTAGGAGTGTCTAGTTTAGCTTTCTTT. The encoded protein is CASSLGVSSLAFF.

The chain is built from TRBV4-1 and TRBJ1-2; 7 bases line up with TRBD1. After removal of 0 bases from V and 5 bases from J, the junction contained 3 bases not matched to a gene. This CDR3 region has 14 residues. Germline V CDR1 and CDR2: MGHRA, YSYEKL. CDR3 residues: CASSQETGWYGYTF. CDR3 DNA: TGCGCCAGCAGCCAAGAGACAGGGTGGTATGGCTACACCTTC.

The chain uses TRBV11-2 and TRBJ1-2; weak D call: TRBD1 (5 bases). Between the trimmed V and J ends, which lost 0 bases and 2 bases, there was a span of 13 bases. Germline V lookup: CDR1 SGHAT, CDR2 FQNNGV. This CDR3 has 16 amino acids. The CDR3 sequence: CASSLEGHRFNYGYTF. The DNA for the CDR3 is TGTGCCAGCAGCTTAGAAGGACATAGATTCAACTATGGCTACACCTTC.

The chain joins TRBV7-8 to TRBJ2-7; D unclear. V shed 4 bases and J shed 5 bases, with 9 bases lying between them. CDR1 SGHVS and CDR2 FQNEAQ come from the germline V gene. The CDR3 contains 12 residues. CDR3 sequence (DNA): TGTGCCAGCAGCTCCTCGTCAGACGAGCAGTACTTC. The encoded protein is CASSSSSDEQYF.

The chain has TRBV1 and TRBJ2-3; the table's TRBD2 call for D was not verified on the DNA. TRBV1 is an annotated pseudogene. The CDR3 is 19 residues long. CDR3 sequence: CTSPQAQAGGGLVGDTQYF. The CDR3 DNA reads TGCACCAGCCCCCAAGCCCAAGCGGGGGGGGGTTTAGTAGGGGATACGCAGTATTTT.

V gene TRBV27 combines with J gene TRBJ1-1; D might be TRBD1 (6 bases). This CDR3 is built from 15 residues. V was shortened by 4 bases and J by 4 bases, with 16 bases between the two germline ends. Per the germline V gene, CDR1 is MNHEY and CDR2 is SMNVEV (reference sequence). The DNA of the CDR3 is TGTGCCAGCAGTTGGCTAGGGGGTGAGGGCACTGAAGCTTTCTTT. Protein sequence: CASSWLGGEGTEAFF.

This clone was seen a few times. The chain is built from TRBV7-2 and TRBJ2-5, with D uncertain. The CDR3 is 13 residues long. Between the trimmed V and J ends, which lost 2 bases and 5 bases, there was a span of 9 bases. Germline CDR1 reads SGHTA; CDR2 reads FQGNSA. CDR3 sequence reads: CASSLSWQETQYF. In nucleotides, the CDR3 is TGTGCCAGCAGCTTAAGTTGGCAGGAGACCCAGTACTTC. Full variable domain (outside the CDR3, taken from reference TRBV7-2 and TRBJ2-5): GAGVSQSPSNKVTEKGKDVELRCDPISGHTALYWYRQSLGQGLEFLIYFQGNSAPDKSGLPSDRFSAERTGGSVSTLTIQRTQQEDSAVYLCASSLSWQETQYFGPGTRLLVL.

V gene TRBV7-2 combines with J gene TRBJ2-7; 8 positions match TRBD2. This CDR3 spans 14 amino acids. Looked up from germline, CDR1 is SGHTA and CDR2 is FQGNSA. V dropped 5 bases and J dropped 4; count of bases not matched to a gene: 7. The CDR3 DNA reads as TGTGCCAGCAGCCCGAGCGGGGGCCAATACGAGCAGTACTTC. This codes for CASSPSGGQYEQYF.

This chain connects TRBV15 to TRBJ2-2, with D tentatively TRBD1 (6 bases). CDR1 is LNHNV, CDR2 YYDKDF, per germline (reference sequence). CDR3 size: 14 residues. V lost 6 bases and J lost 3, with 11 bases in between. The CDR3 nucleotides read TGTGCCACCAGACAGGGAAAGGACACCGGGGAGCTGTTTTTT. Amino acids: CATRQGKDTGELFF.

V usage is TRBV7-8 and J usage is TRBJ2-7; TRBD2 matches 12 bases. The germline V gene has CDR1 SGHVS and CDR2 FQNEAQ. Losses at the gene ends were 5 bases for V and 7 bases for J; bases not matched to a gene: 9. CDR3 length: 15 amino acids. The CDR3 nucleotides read TGTGCCAGCAGCCACGCTAGCGGGGGGGGTCAGGAGCAGTACTTC. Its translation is CASSHASGGGQEQYF.

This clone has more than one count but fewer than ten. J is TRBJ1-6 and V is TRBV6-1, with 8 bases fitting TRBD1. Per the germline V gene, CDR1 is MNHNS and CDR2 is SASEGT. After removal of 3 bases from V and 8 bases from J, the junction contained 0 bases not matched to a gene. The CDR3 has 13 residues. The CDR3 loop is CASSEDRDSPLHF. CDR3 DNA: TGTGCCAGCAGTGAGGACAGGGATTCACCCCTCCACTTT.

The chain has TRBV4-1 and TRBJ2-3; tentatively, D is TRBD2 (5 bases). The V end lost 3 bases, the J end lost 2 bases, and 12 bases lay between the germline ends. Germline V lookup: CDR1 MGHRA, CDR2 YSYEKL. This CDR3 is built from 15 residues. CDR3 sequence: CASSHRAEPTDTQYF. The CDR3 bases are TGCGCCAGCAGCCACCGAGCGGAACCCACAGATACGCAGTATTTT.

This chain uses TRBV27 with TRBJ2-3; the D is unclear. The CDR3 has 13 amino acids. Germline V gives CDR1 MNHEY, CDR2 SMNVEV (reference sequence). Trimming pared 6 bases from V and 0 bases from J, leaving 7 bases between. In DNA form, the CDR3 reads TGTGCCAGCAGCTTCGCGAGCACAGATACGCAGTATTTT. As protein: CASSFASTDTQYF.

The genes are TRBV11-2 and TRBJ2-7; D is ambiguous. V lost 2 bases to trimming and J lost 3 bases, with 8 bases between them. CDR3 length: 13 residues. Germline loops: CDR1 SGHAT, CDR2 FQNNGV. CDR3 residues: CASSLFSNYEQYF. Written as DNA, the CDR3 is TGTGCCAGCAGCTTATTTTCCAACTACGAGCAGTACTTC.